This paragraph covers one T cell receptor beta chain sequence. The antigen is not known. These data are taken from a study of T-cell reconstitution after alpha-beta-depleted transplantation in children. In germline, CDR1 is LGHNA, CDR2 YSLEER. V lost 1 base and J lost 2; bases outside the gene matches: 22. The CDR3 sequence is 23 residues long. Study-wide results and limits: The study traced high day-60 TCRbeta diversity in some patients to surviving recipient T cells and thymic progenitors. It was newly produced T cells that mostly accounted for T-cell counts and diversity one year after transplant. About two months after transplant, alpha-beta T cells reportedly came from several hundred expanded graft clones.

Preparing the TCRbeta library involved the use of unique molecular identifiers. A single record per CDR3 protein comes from TCRdb applying MiXCR to the PCR reads. The sample consists of approximately 400,000 distinct CDR3 sequences, roughly 16% of them appearing once. The starting material was PBMCs, mostly from graft donor cells, obtained 360 days after TCRalphabeta/CD19-depleted stem cell transplant. This sequence joins TRBV4-3 and TRBJ2-1; 11 nucleotides align to TRBD2. The receptor's source is a boy under three years old who had a stem cell transplant for Wiskott-Aldrich syndrome, so the T cells may come from the graft donor. CDR3 sequence (DNA): TGCGCCAGCAGCCAAGTTTGGGTACTTGCTCGGGCTAGCGGGAGGCCGACCTACAATGAGCAGTTCTTC. Its protein product is CASSQVWVLARASGRPTYNEQFF.